One TCR beta chain is described in this entry. The data originate from a study of blood T cell repertoires in COVID-19. Study at large: Acute-phase and convalescent COVID-19 samples originated in the United States, Italy and Spain. From T cells, B-cell-depleted T cells, or PBMCs came the material, which was cDNA or gDNA.

Source study methods: Using reference gene primer amplification, nucleated cell counts were estimated. Profiling relied on immunoSEQ multiplex PCR, and the TCRdb table lists in-frame clones only, not all of them. V, J and clone size were drawn from that table, and D and trimming were deduced from the DNA. The profile covers roughly 110,000 clones, with approximately 88% appearing a single time and 6.8% taken by the ten largest. The germline V and J ends were trimmed by 7 bases and 4 bases, with 10 bases remaining between them. CDR1 MNHEY and CDR2 SVGAGI come from the germline V gene. This CDR3 is 13 amino acids long.

The receptor was derived from a man in his forties or fifties with active or convalescent COVID-19. The V call is TRBV6-5, the J call TRBJ2-2; a weak D match, TRBD1 (6 bases). The specimen sequenced was peripheral blood. The CDR3 DNA reads as TGTGCCAGCAAGAGACAGGCCACCGGGGAGCTGTTTTTT. As protein: CASKRQATGELFF.